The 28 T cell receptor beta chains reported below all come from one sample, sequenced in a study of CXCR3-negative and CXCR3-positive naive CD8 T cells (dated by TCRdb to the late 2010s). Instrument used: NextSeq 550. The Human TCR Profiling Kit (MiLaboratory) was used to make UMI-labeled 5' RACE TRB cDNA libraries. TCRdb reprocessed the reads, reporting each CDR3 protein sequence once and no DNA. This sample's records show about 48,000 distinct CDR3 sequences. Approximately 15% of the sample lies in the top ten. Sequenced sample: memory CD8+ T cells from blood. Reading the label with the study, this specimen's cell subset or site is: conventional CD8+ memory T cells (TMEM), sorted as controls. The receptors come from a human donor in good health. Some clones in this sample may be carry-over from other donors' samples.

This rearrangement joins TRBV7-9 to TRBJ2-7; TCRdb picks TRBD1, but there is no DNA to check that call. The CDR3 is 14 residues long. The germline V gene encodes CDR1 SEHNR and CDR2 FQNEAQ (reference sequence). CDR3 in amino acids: CATSGTQSSYEQYF.

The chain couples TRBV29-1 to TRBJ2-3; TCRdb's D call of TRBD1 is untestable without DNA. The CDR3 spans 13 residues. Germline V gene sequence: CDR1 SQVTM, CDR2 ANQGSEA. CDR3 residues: CSVEEGAGDTQYF.

The CDR3: CSVRQTSTDTQYF. The rearrangement joins TRBV29-1 to TRBJ2-3. The CDR3 extends over 13 amino acids. Germline-derived CDR1 and CDR2 are SQVTM and ANQGSEA.

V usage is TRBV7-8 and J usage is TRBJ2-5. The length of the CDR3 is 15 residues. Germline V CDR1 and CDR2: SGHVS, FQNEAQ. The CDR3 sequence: CASSLGLSEQETQYF.

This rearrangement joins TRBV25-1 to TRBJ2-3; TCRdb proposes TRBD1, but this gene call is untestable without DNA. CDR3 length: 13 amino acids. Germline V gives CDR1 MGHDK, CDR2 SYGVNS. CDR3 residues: CASSEYRADTQYF.

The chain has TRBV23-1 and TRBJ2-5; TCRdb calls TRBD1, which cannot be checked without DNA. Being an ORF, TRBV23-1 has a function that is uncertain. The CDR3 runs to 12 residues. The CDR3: CASQGQGGTQYF.

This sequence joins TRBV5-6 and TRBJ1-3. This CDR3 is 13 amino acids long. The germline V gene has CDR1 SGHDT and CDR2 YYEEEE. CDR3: CASSPSSGNTIYF. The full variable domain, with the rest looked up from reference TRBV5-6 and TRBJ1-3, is DAGVTQSPTHLIKTRGQQVTLRCSPKSGHDTVSWYQQALGQGPQFIFQYYEEEERQRGNFPDRFSGHQFPNYSSELNVNALLLGDSALYLCASSPSSGNTIYFGEGSWLTVV.

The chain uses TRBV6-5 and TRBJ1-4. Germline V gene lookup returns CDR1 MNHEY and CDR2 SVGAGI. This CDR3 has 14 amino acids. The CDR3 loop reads CASSYDPMDEKLFF.

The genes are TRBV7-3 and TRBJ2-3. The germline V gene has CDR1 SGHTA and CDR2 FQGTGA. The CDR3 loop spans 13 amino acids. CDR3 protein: CASSLLIVDTQYF.

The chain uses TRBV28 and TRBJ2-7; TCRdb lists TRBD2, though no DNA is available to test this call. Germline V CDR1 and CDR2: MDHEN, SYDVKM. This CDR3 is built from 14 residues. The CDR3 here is CASSLAGGLLEQYF.

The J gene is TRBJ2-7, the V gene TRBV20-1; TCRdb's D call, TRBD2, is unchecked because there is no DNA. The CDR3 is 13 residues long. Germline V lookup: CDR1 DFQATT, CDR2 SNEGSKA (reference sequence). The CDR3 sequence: CSGGLAGVYEQYF.

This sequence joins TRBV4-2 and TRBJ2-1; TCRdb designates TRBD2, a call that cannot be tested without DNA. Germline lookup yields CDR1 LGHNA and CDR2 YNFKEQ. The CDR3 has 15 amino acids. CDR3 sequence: CASSHRLAPYNEQFF.

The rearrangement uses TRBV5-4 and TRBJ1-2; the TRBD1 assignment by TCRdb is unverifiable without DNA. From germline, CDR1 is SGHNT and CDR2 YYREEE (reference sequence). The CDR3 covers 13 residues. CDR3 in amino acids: CASSLWTGDGYTF.

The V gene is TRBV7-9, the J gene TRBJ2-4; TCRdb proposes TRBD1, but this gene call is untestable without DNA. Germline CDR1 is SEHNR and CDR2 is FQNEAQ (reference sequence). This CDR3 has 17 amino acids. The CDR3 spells CARRQPGGEEDKNIQYF.

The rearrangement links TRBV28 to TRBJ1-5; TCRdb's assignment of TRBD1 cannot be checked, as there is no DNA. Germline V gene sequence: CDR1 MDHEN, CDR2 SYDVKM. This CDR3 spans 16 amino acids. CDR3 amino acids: CASSYRTGRSYQPQHF.

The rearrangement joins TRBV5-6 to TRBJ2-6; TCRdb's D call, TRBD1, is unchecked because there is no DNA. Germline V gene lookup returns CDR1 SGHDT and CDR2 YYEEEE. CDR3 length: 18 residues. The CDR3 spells CASSLWHRGRSGANVLTF.

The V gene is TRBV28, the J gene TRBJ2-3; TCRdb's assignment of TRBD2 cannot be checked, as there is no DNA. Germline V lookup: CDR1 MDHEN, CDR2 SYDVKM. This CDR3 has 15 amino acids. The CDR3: CASSLVAGVTDTQYF.

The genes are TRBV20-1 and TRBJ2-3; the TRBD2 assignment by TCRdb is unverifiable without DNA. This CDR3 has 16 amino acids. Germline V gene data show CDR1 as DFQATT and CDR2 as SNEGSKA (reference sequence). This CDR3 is CSARDRGSGESDTQYF.

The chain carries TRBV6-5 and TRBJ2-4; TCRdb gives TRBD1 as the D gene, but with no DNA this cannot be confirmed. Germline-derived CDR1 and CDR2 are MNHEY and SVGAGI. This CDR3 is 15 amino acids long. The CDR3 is CASSFMPPNKNIQYF.

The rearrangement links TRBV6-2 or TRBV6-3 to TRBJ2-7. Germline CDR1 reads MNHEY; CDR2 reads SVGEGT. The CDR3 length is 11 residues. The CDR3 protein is CASMSTYEQYF.

CDR3 residues: CASSRSGTVYEQYF. This chain uses TRBV12-3 or TRBV12-4 with TRBJ2-7; TCRdb picks TRBD1, but there is no DNA to check that call. The CDR3 has 14 amino acids.

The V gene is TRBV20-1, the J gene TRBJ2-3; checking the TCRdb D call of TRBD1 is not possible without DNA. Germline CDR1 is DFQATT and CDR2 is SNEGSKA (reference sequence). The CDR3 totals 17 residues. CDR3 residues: CSAPLPPVAGLTDTQYF.

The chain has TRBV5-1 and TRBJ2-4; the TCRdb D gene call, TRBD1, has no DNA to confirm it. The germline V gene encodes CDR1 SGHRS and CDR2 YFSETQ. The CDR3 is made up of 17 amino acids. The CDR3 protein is CASSWGTRVNPGNIQYF.

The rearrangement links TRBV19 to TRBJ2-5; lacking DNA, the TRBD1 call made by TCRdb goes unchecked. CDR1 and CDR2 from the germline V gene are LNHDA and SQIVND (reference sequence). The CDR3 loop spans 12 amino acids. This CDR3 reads CASSWGRETQYF.

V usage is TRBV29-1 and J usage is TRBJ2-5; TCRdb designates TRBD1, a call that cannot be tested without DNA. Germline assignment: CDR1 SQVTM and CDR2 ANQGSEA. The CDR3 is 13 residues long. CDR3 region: CSVAGTAEETQYF.

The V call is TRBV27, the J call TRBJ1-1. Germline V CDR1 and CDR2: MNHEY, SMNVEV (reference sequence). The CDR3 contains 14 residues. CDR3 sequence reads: CASSFGQANTEAFF.

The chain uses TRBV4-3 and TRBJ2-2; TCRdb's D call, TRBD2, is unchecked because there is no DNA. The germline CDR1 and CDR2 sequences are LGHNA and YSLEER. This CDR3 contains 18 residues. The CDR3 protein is CGSSHADSSAGGVGELFF.

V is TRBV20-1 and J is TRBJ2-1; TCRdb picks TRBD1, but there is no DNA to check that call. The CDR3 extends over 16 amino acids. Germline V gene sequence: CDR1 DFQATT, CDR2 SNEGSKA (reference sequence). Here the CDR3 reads CSARQFPGPRGNEQFF.